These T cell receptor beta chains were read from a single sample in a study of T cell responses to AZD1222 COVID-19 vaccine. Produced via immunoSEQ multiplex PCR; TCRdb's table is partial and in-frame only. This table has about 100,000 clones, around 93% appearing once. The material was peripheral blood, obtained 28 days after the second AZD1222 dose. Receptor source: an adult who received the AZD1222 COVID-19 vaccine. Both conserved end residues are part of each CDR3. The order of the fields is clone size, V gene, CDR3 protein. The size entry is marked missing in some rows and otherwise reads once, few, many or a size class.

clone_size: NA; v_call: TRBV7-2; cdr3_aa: CASSVTGTGHEKLFF
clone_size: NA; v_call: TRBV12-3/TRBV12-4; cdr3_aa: CASSLSSTEAFF
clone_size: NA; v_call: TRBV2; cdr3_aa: CASSPGPGNTIYF
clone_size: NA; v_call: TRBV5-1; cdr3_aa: CASSGTGPYEQYF
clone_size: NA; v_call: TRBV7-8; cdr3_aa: CASSGRIVEKLFF
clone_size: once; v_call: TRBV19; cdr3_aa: CASRTTGHTNTEAFF
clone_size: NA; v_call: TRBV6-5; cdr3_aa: CASSYSGSRSTEAFF
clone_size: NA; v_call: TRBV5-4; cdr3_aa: CASSLIGGPVNSPLHF
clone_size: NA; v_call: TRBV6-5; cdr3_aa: CATTGGWPNTEAFF
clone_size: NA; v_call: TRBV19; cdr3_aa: CASSITSHYGYTF
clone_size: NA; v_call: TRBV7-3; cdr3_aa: CASSSTGGGASGANVLTF
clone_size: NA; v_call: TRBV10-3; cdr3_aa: CATVIDSGNTIYF
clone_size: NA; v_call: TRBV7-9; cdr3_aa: CASSPGSQGGPFVDEQFF
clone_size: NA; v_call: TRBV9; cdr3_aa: CASSPTGYSNQPQHF
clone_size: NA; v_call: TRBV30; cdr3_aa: CAWSSQMNTEAFF
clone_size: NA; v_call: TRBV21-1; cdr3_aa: CARTPYWPRWTQYF
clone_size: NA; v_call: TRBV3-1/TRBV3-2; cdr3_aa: CASSRGTGVSNQPQHF
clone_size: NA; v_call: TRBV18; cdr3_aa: CASSIATRGANEKLFF
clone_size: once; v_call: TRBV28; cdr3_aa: CASNKPPGLAVTSSYNEQFF
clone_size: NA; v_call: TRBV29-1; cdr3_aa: CSVAGTEAFF
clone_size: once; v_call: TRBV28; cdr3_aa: CASRTAGELFF
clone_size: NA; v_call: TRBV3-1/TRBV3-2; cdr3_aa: CASSQGLQHNEQFF
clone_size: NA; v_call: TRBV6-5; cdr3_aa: CASSPWALAEETQYF
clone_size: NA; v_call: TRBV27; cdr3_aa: CASSQDRGRTEAFF
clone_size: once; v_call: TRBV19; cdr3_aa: CASSTTGVMEKLFF
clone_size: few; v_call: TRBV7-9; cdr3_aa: CASSLGDRQSYEQYF
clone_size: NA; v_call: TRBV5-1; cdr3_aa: CASSLETGPYEQYF
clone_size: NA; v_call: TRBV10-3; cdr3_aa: CAITRQGTDTEAFF
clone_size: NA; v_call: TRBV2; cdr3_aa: CASSERRGDANTGELFF
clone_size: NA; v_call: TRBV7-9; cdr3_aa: CASSWGTGGYNQPQHF
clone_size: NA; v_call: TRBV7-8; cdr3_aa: CASSWDRTNTGELFF
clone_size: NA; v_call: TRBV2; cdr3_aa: CASSDLPYEQYF
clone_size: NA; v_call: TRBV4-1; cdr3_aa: CASRHGRGGGELFF